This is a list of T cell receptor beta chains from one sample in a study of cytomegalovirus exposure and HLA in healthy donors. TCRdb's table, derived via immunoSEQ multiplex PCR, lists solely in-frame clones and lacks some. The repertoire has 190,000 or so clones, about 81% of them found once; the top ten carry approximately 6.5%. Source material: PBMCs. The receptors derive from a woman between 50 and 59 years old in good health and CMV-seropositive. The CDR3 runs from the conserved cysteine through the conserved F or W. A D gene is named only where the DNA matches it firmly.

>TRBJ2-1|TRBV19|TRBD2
TGTGCCAGTAGTATATTCGGGACTAGCCGTGAGCAGTTCTTC
CASSIFGTSREQFF
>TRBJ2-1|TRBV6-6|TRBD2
TGTGCCAGCACCCCGGGACTAGCCCCTCACGGTGAGCAGTTCTTC
CASTPGLAPHGEQFF
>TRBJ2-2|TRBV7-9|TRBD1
TGTGCCACCTCGACAGGGACGAACACCGGGGAGCTGTTTTTT
CATSTGTNTGELFF
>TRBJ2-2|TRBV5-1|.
TGCGCCAGCAGCTCCCCTGCGGGACTCCGAGGAGGGGAGCTGTTTTTT
CASSSPAGLRGGELFF
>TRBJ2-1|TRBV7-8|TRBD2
TGTGCCAGCAGCTTAGGTGGGTACCGACTAGCGGGACCATACTGGCAGTTCTTC
CASSLGGYRLAGPYWQFF
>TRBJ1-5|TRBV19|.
TGTGCCAGTAGCTCACTAACGGGTTTCTTAGGTGAGGCCCAGCATTTT
CASSSLTGFLGEAQHF
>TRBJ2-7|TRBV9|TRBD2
TGTGCCAGCAGCGTAGTCCCTTTTTTCCAGCGGGAGGAATACGAGCAGTACTTC
CASSVVPFFQREEYEQYF
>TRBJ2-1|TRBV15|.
TGTGCCACCAGCAGAGTCGGGACAGGGGCGGGAGGGGAGCAGTTCTTC
CATSRVGTGAGGEQFF
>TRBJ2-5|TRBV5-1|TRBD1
TGCGCCAGCAGCTTGGCCCCCGGACAGGGCCACCAAGAGACCCAGTACTTC
CASSLAPGQGHQETQYF
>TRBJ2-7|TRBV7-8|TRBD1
TGTGCCAGCAGCTTAAGGCAGGGACAGTCCTACGAGCAGTACTTC
CASSLRQGQSYEQYF